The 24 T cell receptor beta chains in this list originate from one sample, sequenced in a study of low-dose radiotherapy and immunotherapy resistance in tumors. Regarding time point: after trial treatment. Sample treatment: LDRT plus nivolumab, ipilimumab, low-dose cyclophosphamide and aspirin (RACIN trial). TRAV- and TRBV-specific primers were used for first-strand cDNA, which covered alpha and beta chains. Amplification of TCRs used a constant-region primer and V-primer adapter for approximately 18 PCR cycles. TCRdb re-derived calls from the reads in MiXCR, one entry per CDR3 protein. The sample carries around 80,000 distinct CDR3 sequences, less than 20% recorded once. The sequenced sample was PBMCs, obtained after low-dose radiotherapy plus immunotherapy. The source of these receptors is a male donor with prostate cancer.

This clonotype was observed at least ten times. CDR3: CSARGQLNTEAFF. The CDR3 bases are TGCAGTGCTAGAGGGCAGTTGAACACTGAAGCTTTCTTT. The gene calls are TRBV20-1 and TRBJ1-1, with D uncertain. This CDR3 comprises 13 residues. Germline V gene lookup returns CDR1 DFQATT and CDR2 SNEGSKA (reference sequence). V was trimmed by 1 base and J by 0 bases, leaving 6 bases between them.

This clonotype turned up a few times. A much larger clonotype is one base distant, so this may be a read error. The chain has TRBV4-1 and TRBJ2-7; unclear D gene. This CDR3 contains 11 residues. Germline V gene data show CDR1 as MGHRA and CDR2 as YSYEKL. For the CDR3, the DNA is TGCGCCGGCAGCCAGATGGGCGAGCAGTACTTC. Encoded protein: CAGSQMGEQYF.

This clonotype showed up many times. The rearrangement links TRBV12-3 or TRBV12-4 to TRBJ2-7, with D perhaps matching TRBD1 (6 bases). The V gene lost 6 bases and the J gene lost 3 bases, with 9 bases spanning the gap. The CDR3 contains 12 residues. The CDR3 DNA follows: TGTGCCAGCAGGGGACAAAGCTACGAGCAGTACTTC. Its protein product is CASRGQSYEQYF.

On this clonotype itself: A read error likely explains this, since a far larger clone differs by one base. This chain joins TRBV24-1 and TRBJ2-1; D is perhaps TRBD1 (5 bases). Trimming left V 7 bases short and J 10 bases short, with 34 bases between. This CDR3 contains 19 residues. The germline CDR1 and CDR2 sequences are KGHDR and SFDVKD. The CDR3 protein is CATRSLFQGWEPPSYEQFF. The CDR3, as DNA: TGTGCCACCAGATCCTTATTCCAGGGATGGGAACCACCTTCCTACGAGCAGTTCTTC.

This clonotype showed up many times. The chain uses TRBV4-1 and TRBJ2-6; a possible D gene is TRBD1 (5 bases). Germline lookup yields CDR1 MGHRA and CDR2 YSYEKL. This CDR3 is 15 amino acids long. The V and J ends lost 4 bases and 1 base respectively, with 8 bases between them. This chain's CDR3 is CASSPGFSGANVLTF. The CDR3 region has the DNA TGCGCCAGCAGCCCAGGGTTTTCTGGGGCCAACGTCCTGACTTTC.

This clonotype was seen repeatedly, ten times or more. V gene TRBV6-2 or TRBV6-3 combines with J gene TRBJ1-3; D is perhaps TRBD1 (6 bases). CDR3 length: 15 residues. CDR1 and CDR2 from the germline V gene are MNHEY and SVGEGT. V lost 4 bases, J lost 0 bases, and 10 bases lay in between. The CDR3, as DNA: TGTGCCAGCAGTTCCGTGGACAGCTCTGGAAACACCATATATTTT. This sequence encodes CASSSVDSSGNTIYF.

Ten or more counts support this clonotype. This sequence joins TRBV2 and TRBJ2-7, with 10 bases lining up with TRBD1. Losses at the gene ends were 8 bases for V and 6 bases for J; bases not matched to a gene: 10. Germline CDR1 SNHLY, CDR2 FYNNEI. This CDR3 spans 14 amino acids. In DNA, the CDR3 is TGTGCCAGCTGGTGGGGGACAGGGGTAGGCGAGCAGTACTTC. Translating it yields CASWWGTGVGEQYF.

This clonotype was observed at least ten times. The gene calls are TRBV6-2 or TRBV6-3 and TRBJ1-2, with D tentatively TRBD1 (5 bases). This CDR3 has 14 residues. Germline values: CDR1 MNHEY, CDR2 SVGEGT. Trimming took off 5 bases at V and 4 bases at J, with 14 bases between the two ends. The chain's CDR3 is CASSPGTGFYGYTF. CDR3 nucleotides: TGTGCCAGCAGTCCCGGGACGGGATTCTATGGCTACACCTTC.

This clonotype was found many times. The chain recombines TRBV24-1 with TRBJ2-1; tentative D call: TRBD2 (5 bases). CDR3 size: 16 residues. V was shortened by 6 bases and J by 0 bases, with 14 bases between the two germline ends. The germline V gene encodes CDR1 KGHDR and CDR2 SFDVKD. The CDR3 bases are TGTGCCACCAGTTCACCGACTGGGAGCTCCTACAATGAGCAGTTCTTC. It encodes CATSSPTGSSYNEQFF.

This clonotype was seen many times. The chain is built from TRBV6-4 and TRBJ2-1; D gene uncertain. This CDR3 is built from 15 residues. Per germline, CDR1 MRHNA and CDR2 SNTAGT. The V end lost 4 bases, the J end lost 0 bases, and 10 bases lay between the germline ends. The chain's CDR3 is CASSVEISSYNEQFF. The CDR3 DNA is TGTGCCAGCAGTGTGGAGATAAGCTCCTACAATGAGCAGTTCTTC.

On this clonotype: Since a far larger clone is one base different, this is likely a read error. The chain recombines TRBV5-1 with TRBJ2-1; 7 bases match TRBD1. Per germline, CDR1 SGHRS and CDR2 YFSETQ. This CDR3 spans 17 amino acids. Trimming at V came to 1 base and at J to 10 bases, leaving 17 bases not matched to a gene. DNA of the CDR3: TGCGCCAGCAGCTTGTATGATCCGGGACAGCCTCGTTACGAGCAGTTCTTC. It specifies CASSLYDPGQPRYEQFF.

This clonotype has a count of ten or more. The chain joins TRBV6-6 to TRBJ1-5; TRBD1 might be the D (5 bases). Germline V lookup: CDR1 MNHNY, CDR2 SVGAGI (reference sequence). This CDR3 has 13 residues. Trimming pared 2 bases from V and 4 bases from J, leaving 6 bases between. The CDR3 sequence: CASSYGGNQPQHF. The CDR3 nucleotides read TGTGCCAGCAGTTACGGGGGGAATCAGCCCCAGCATTTT.

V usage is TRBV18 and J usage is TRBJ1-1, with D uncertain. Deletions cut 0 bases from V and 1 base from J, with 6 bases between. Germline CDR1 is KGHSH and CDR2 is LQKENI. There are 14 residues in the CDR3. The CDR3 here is CASSPPSRNTEAFF. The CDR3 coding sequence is TGTGCCAGCTCACCACCGAGCAGGAACACTGAAGCTTTCTTT.

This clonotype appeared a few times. CDR3 amino acids: CASSSSNYGYTF. The CDR3 DNA reads as TGTGCCAGCAGTTCCTCTAACTATGGCTACACCTTC. The rearrangement links TRBV28 to TRBJ1-2, with D hard to call. CDR1 MDHEN and CDR2 SYDVKM come from the germline V gene. The CDR3 covers 12 residues. V was shortened by 4 bases and J by 0 bases, with 3 bases between the two germline ends.

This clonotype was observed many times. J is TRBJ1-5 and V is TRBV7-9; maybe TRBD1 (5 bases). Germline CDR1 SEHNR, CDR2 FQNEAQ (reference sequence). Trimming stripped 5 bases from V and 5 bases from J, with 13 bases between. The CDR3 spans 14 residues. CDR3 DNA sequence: TGTGCCAGCAGCCCACCGACAGAGTATCAGCCCCAGCATTTT. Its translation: CASSPPTEYQPQHF.

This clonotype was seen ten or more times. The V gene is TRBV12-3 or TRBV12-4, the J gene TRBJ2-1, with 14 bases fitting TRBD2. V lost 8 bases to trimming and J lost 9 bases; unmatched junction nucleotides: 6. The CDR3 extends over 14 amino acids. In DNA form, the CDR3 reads TGTGCCAGCGGGGGACTAGCGGGAGCGAGTGAGCAGTTCTTC. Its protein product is CASGGLAGASEQFF.

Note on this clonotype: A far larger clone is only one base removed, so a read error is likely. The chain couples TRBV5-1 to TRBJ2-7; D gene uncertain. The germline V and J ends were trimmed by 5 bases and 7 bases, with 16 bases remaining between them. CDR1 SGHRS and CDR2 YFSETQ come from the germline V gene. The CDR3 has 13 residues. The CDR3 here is CASRYDYYDEQYF. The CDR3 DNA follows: TGCGCCAGCAGGTACGATTACTACGATGAGCAGTACTTC.

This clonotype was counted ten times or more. CDR3 nucleotides: TGCGCCAGCAAGGCCGAAGAGCAAACTAACTATGGCTACACCTTC. It is translated as CASKAEEQTNYGYTF. V usage is TRBV5-1 and J usage is TRBJ1-2, with D unclear. V was shortened by 6 bases and J by 0 bases, with 15 bases between the two germline ends. Germline CDR1 and CDR2: SGHRS and YFSETQ. The CDR3 spans 15 residues.

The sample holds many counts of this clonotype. CDR3: CSARRTGTSGYNEQFF. CDR3 bases: TGCAGTGCTAGACGTACCGGGACTAGCGGCTACAATGAGCAGTTCTTC. The J gene is TRBJ2-1, the V gene TRBV20-1; 11 nucleotides line up with TRBD2. Germline assignment: CDR1 DFQATT and CDR2 SNEGSKA (reference sequence). This CDR3 contains 16 residues. Losses at the gene ends were 2 bases for V and 3 bases for J; bases not matched to a gene: 6.

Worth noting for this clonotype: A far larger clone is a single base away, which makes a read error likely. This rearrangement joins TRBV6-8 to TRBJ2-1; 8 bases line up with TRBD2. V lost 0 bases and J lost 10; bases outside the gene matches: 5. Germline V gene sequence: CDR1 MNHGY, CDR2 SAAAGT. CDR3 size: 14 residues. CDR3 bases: TGTGCCAGCAGTTACTCAGCGGGAGTGTACGAGCAGTTCTTC. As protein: CASSYSAGVYEQFF.

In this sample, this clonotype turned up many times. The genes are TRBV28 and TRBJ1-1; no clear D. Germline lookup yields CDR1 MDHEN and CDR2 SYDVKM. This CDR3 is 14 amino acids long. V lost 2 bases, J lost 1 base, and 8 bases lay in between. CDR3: CASSLGRSNTEAFF. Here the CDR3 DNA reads TGTGCCAGCAGTTTAGGCCGGTCGAACACTGAAGCTTTCTTT.

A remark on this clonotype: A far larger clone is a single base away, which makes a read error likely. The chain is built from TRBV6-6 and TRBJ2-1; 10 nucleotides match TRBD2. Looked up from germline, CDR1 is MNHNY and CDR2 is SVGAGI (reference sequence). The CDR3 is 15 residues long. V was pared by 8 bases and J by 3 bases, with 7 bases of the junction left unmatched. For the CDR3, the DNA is TGTGCCAGCGGGCCTAGCGGGAGCCGCTACAATGAGCAGTTCTTC. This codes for CASGPSGSRYNEQFF.

The CDR3 sequence is CAISATGGGQTDTQYF. Here the CDR3 DNA reads TGTGCCATCAGTGCGACAGGGGGGGGCCAAACAGATACGCAGTATTTT. This chain joins TRBV10-3 and TRBJ2-3; 9 bases align to TRBD1. The CDR3 extends over 16 amino acids. V was pared by 4 bases and J by 3 bases, with 8 bases of the junction left unmatched. CDR1 and CDR2 from the germline V gene are ENHRY and SYGVKD.

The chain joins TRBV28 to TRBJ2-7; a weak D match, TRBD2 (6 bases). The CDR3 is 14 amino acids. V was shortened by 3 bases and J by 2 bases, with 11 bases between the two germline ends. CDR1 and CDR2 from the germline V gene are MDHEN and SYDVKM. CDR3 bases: TGTGCCAGCAGTTTTAACGGGGGTACCTACGAGCAGTACTTC. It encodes CASSFNGGTYEQYF.